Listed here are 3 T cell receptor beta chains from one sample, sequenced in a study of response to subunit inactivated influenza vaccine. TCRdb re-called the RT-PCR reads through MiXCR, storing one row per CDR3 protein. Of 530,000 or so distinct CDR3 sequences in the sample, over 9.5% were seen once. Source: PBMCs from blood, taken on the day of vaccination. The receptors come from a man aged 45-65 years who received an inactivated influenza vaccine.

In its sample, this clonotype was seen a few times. The CDR3 coding sequence is TGTGCCAGCAGCCAAGGGCCCATGTCGGTAGAGCAGTTCTTC. Translating it yields CASSQGPMSVEQFF. V is TRBV3-1 and J is TRBJ2-1; D gene uncertain. Germline V CDR1 and CDR2: LGHDT, YNNKEL (reference sequence). Trimming took off 1 base at V and 10 bases at J, with 14 bases between the two ends. The CDR3 runs 14 residues.

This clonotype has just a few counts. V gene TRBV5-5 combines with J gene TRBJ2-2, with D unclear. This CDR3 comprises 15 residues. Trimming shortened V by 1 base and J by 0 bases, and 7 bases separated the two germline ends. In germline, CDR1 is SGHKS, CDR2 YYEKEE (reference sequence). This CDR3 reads CASSLLPANTGELFF. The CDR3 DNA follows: TGTGCCAGCAGCTTGCTTCCGGCGAACACCGGGGAGCTGTTTTTT. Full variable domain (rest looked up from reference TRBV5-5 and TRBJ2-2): DAGVTQSPTHLIKTRGQQVTLRCSPISGHKSVSWYQQVLGQGPQFIFQYYEKEERGRGNFPDRFSARQFPNYSSELNVNALLLGDSALYLCASSLLPANTGELFFGEGSRLTVL.

CDR3 sequence: CASTPTPRKDEQYF. The CDR3 nucleotides read TGTGCCAGCACCCCGACCCCCAGGAAGGACGAGCAGTACTTC. The chain employs TRBV6-1 and TRBJ2-7; no clear D. From germline, CDR1 is MNHNS and CDR2 SASEGT. The CDR3 is 14 residues long. Between the trimmed V and J ends, which lost 7 bases and 5 bases, there was a span of 18 bases.